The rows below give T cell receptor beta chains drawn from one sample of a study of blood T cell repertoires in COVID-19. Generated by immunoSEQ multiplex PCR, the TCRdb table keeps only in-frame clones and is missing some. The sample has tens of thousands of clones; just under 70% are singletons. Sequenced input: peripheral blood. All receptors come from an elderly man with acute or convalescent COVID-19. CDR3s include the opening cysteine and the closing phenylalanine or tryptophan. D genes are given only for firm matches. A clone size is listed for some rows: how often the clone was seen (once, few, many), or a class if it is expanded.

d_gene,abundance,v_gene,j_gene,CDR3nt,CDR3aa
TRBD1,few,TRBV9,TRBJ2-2,TGTGCCAGCAGCGTAGCCGGCAGGGGGCCGAACACCGGGGAGCTGTTTTTT,CASSVAGRGPNTGELFF
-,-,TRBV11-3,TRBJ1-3,TGTGCCAGCAGCTTGGCGGGGCTTGGAAACACCATATATTTT,CASSLAGLGNTIYF
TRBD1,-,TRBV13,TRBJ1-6,TGTGCCAGCAGCTCGGGACAGGGCTATAATTCACCCCTCCACTTT,CASSSGQGYNSPLHF
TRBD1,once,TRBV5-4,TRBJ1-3,TGTGCCAGCAGCCAGGGACAGGGCCTTGCTGGAAACACCATATATTTT,CASSQGQGLAGNTIYF
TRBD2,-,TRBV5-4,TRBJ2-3,TGTGCCAGCAGCCTACTAGCGGGGGGCAGCACAGATACGCAGTATTTT,CASSLLAGGSTDTQYF
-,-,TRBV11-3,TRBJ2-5,TGTGCCAGCAGCCCGCCGGACGGGGGAGAGACCCAGTACTTC,CASSPPDGGETQYF
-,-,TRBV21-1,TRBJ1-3,TGTGCCAGCAGCAAAGAAACCCCCGACAGACTCTCTGGAAACACCATATATTTT,CASSKETPDRLSGNTIYF
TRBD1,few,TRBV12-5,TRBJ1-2,TGTGCTAGTGGTTTGGCCCCCAACGGACAGGGGGAGGATGGCTACACCTTC,CASGLAPNGQGEDGYTF
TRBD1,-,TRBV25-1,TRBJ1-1,TGTGCCAGCAGCGCAACTACAGGGGGCGAAAAGGACACTGAAGCTTTCTTT,CASSATTGGEKDTEAFF
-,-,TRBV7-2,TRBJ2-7,TGTGCCAGCATAGTGTCGGGGGTGGGGGGGGCCGAGCAGTACTTC,CASIVSGVGGAEQYF
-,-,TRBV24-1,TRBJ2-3,TGTGCCACCAGTGATACAGGCGCCTCCACAGATACGCAGTATTTT,CATSDTGASTDTQYF
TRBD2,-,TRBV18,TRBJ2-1,TGTGCCAGCTCACTAATAGCGGGAGTCGGGGATGAGCAGTTCTTC,CASSLIAGVGDEQFF
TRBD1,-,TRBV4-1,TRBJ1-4,TGCGCCAGCAGCCAAGAGGGGACAGAGAATGAAAAACTGTTTTTT,CASSQEGTENEKLFF
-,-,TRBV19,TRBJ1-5,TGTGCCAGTAGCCTACAGGGTTGGGGCAATCAGCCCCAGCATTTT,CASSLQGWGNQPQHF
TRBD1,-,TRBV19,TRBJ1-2,TGTGCCAGTAGTAGGACAGGGGCGGGGAGTGGCTACACCTTC,CASSRTGAGSGYTF
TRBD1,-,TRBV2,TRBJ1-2,TGTGCCAGCAGTTCGGAGACAGGGAATGGCTACACCTTC,CASSSETGNGYTF
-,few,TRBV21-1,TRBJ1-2,TGTGCCAGCAGCAAAGAGGGGGGGTTAAGCTACACCTTC,CASSKEGGLSYTF
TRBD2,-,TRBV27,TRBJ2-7,TGTGCCAGCAGTCCAGGACTAGCGGGAGGATTTGTGCAGTACTTC,CASSPGLAGGFVQYF
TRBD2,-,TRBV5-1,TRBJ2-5,TGCGCCAGCAGCTTGCGGACTAGCGGAAACCAAGAGACCCAGTACTTC,CASSLRTSGNQETQYF
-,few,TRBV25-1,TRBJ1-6,TGTGCCAGCAGTGAATATTTTTTTGAGGAAGATTCACCCCTCCACTTT,CASSEYFFEEDSPLHF
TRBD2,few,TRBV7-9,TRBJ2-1,TGTGCCAGCAGCCCCTTTTCTAGCGGGGGGGCTTATGAGCAGTTCTTC,CASSPFSSGGAYEQFF
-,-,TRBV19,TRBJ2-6,TGTGCCAGTAAGTTCCCGGGTGGGGCCAACGTCCTGACTTTC,CASKFPGGANVLTF
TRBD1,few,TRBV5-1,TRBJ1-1,TGCGCCAGCAGCTCAGACACAGGGGGCGCGGATGAAGCTTTCTTT,CASSSDTGGADEAFF
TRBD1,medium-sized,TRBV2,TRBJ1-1,TGTGCCAGCAGTGAGAAGCCTCAGGGGGCGGACACTGAAGCTTTCTTT,CASSEKPQGADTEAFF
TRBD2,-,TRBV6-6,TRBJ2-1,TGTGCCAGCAGAGGGGTACGGGGGGGCTCCTACAATGAGCAGTTCTTC,CASRGVRGGSYNEQFF
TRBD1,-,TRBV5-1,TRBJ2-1,TGCGCCAGCAGCTTTAGCGGACAGGGATTAGATGAGCAGTTCTTC,CASSFSGQGLDEQFF
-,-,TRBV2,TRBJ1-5,TGTGCCAGCGGGCCCGGGGGCAATCAGCCCCAGCATTTT,CASGPGGNQPQHF
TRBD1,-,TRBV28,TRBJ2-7,TGTGCCAGCAGTAAGACAGGGGGCGCCTACGAGCAGTACTTC,CASSKTGGAYEQYF
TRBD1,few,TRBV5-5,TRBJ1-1,TGTGCCAGCAGCTCTATTTTTAGTACAGGGGCCTGGACGAGAACTGAAGCTTTCTTT,CASSSIFSTGAWTRTEAFF
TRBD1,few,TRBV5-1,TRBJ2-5,TGCGCCAGCAGCTTGGGGACAGGGGAAGAGACCCAGTACTTC,CASSLGTGEETQYF
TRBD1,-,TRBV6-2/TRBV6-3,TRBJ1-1,TGTGCCAGCAGTTCATTCCGACAGGGTGTGAACACTGAAGCTTTCTTT,CASSSFRQGVNTEAFF
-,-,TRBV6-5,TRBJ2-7,TGTGCCAGCAGGAACCTAGATGATCAGTACTTC,CASRNLDDQYF
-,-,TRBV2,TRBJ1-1,TGTGCCAGCAGTGATTTCGGACAGATCATGAACACTGAAGCTTTCTTT,CASSDFGQIMNTEAFF
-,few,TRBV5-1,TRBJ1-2,TGCGCCAGCAGCTCCGCACAGCCCTATGGCTACACCTTC,CASSSAQPYGYTF
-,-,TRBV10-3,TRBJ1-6,TGTGCCATCAGTGGGTGGGCCAATTCGCCCCTCCACTTT,CAISGWANSPLHF
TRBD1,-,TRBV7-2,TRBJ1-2,TGTGCCAGCAGCTTAGTAAAGGGGGCGGTAGCCAACTATGGCTACACCTTC,CASSLVKGAVANYGYTF
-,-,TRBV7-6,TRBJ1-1,TGTGCCAGCAGCTTCTCGAGGAACACTGAAGCTTTCTTT,CASSFSRNTEAFF
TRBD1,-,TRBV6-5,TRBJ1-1,TGTGCCAGCAGCCTGGACAGGGGAGACACTGAAGCTTTCTTT,CASSLDRGDTEAFF
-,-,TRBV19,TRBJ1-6,TGTGCCAGTAGTGGGAGCTCCTATAATTCACCCCTCCACTTT,CASSGSSYNSPLHF
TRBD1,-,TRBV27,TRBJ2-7,TGTGCCAGCAGGCCCACCGGAGCAGGGGGTAACTACGAGCAGTACTTC,CASRPTGAGGNYEQYF
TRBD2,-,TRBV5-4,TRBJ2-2,TGTGCCAGCAGCCCCGGACTAGCGACCAACACCGGGGAGCTGTTTTTT,CASSPGLATNTGELFF